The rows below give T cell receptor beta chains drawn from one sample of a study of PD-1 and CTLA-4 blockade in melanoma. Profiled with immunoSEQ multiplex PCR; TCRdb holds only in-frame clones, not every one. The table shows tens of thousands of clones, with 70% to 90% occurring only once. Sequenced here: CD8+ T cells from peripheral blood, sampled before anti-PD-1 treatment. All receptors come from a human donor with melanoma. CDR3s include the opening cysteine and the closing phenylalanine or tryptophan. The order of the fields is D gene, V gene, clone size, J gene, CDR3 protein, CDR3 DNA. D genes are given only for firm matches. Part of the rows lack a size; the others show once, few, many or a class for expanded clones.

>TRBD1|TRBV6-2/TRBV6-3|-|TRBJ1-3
CASSRGTGAGNTIYF
TGTGCCAGCAGTCGCGGGACAGGCGCTGGAAACACCATATATTTT
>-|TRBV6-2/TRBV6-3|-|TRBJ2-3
CASSWGATDLDTQYF
TGTGCCAGCAGTTGGGGGGCGACAGATCTGGATACGCAGTATTTT
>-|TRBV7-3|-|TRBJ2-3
CASSRFGTDTQYF
TGTGCCAGCAGCCGATTTGGCACAGATACGCAGTATTTT
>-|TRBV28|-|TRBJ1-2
CASNPRQAVYGYTF
TGTGCCAGCAACCCTCGACAGGCTGTCTATGGCTACACCTTC
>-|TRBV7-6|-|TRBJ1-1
CASSLGTANFAFF
TGTGCCAGCAGCTTAGGTACGGCGAATTTTGCTTTCTTT
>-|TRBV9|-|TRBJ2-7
CASSVGGGNSYEQYF
TGTGCCAGCAGCGTAGGAGGGGGAAACTCCTACGAGCAGTACTTC
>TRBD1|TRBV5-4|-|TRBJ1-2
CASSLSGGVFAF
TGTGCCAGCAGCTTGTCAGGGGGGGTGTTTGCCTTC
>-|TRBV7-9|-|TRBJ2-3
CASSLSDREDSTQYF
TGTGCCAGCAGCCTCTCCGACAGGGAGGATTCCACGCAGTATTTT
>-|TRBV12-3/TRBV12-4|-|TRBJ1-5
CASNKYSNQPQHF
TGTGCCAGCAATAAATATAGCAATCAGCCCCAGCATTTT
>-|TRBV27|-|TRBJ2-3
CASTPGVGLADTQYF
TGTGCCAGTACTCCGGGGGTTGGACTCGCGGATACGCAGTATTTT
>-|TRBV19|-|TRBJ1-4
CASSIDSTIGTNEKLFF
TGTGCCAGTAGTATAGACTCTACGATTGGTACTAATGAAAAACTGTTTTTT
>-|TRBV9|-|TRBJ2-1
CASSPGGAGYNEQFF
TGTGCCAGCAGCCCTGGGGGCGCGGGTTACAATGAGCAGTTCTTC
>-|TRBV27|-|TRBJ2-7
CASSLGLASSSYEQYF
TGTGCCAGCAGTTTAGGGCTAGCGTCAAGCTCCTACGAGCAGTACTTC
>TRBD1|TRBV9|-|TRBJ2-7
CASSVGRGQTYEQYF
TGTGCCAGCAGCGTAGGCCGGGGACAGACCTACGAGCAGTACTTC
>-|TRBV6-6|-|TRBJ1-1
CASQVDTEAFF
TGTGCCAGCCAGGTCGACACTGAAGCTTTCTTT
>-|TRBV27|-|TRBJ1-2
CASSPEVGAYGYTF
TGTGCCAGCAGTCCCGAGGTGGGGGCCTATGGCTACACCTTC
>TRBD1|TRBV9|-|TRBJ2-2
CASSVEGAGGELFF
TGTGCCAGCAGCGTAGAGGGGGCGGGCGGGGAGCTGTTTTTT
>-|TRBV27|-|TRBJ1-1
CASAAWVGEGTFF
-
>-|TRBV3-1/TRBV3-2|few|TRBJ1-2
CASSQLSLAGRDGYTF
TGTGCCAGCAGCCAATTATCTCTGGCAGGTCGGGATGGCTACACCTTC
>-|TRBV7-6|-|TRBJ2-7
CASSREGPWDYEQYF
TGTGCCAGCAGTCGTGAGGGTCCCTGGGACTACGAGCAGTACTTC
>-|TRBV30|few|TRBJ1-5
CAWNSGGQPQHF
TGTGCCTGGAATAGCGGCGGTCAGCCCCAGCATTTT
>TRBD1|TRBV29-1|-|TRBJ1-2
CSVDPTGGYTF
TGCAGCGTTGACCCGACAGGGGGCTACACCTTC
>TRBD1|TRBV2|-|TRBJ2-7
CASNVGTGYYEQYF
TGTGCCAGCAACGTAGGGACAGGGTACTACGAGCAGTACTTC
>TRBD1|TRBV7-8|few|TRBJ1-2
CASSLVDRDSPYGYTF
TGTGCCAGCAGCTTAGTTGACAGGGATTCTCCCTATGGCTACACCTTC